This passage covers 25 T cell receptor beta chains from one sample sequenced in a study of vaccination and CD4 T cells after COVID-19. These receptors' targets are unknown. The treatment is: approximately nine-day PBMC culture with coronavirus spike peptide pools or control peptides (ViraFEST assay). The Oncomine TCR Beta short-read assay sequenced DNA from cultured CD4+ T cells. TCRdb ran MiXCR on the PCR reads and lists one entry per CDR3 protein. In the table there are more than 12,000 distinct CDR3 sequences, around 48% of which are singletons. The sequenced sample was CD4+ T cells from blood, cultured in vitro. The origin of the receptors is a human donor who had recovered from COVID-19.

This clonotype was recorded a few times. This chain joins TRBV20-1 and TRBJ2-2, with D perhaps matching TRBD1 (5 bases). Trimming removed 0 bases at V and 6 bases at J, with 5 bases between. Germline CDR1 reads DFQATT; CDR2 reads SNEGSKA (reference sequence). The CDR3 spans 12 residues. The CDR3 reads CSAREGPGELFF. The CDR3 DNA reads TGCAGTGCTAGAGAGGGGCCCGGGGAGCTGTTTTTT.

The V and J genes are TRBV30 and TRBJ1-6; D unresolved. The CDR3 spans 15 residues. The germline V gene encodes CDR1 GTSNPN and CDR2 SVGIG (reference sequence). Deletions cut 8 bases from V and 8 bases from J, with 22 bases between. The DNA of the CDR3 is TGTGCCGCCTCCCCCCCGCTGACGGAGGATTCACCCCTCCACTTT. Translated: CAASPPLTEDSPLHF.

For the CDR3, the DNA is TGTGCCATCAGCGAGAGAAGGGGTAGCACAGATACGCAGTATTTT. This translates into CAISERRGSTDTQYF. This chain uses TRBV10-3 with TRBJ2-3; a weak D match, TRBD1 (5 bases). With 6 bases removed from V and 0 bases from J, the gap between germline ends came to 13 bases. This CDR3 region has 15 residues. Germline CDR1 ENHRY, CDR2 SYGVKD.

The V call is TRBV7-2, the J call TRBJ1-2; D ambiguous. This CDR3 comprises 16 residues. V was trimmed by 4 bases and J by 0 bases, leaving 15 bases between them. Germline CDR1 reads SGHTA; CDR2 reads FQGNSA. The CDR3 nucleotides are TGTGCCAGCAGCTCGGGGAGCTCATCTACTAACTATGGCTACACCTTC. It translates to CASSSGSSSTNYGYTF.

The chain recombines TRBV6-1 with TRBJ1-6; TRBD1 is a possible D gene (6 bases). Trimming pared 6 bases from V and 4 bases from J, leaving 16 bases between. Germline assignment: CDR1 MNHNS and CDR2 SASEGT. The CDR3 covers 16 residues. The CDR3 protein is CASRFTGTLYNSPLHF. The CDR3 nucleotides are TGTGCCAGCAGATTTACCGGGACACTGTATAATTCACCCCTCCACTTT.

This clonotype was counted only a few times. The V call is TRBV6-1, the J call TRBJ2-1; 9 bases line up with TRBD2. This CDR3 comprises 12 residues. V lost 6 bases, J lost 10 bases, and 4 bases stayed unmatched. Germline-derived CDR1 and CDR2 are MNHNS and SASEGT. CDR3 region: CASRSTSGEQFF. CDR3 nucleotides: TGTGCCAGCAGGTCGACTAGCGGAGAGCAGTTCTTC.

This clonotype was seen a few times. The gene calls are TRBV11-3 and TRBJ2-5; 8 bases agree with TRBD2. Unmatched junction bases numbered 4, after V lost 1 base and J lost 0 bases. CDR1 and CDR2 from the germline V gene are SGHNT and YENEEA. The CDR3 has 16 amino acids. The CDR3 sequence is CASSLGLARHQETQYF. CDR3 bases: TGTGCCAGCAGCTTAGGACTAGCGCGTCACCAAGAGACCCAGTACTTC.

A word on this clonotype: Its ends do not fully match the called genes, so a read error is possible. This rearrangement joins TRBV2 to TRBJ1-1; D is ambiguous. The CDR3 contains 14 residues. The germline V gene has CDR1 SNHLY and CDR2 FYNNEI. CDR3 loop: CANSGPAKGTEAFF. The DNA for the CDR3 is TGTGCCAACAGTGGACCAGCAAAAGGCACTGAAGCTTTCTTT. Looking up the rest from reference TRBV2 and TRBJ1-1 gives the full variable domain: EPEVTQTPSHQVTQMGQEVILRCVPISNHLYFYWYRQILGQKVEFLVSFYNNEISEKSEIFDDQFSVERPDGSNFTLKIRSTKLEDSAMYFCANSGPAKGTEAFFGQGTRLTVV.

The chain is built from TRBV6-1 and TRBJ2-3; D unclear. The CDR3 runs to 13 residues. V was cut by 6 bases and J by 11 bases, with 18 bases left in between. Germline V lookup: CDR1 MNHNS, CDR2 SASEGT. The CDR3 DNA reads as TGTGCCAGCAGGGACCTACTCCGAACCCGGCAGTATTTT. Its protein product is CASRDLLRTRQYF.

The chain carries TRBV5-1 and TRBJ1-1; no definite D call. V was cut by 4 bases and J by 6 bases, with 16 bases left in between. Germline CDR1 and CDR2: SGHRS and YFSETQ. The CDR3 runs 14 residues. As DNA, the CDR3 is TGCGCCAGCAGCCCCGAGGGAACCCAGGCTGAAGCTTTCTTT. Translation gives CASSPEGTQAEAFF.

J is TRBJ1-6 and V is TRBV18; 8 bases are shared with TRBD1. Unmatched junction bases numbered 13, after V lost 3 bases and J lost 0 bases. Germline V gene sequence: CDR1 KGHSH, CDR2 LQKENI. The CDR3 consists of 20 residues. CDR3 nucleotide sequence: TGTGCCAGCTCACCCCGGGACAGGCCAGCCAAGAGCTCCTATAATTCACCCCTCCACTTT. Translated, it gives CASSPRDRPAKSSYNSPLHF.

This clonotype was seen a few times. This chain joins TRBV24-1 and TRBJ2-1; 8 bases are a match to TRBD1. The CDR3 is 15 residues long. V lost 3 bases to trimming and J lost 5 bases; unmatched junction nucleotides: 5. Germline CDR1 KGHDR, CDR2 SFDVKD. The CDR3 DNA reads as TGTGCCACCAGTGATCCTGGACAGGGTGACAATGAGCAGTTCTTC. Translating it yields CATSDPGQGDNEQFF.

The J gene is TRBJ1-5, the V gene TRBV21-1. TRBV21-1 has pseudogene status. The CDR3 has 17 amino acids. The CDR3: CASSKVMAESSNQPQHF. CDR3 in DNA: TGTGCCAGCAGCAAGGTCATGGCGGAATCGAGCAATCAGCCCCAGCATTTT.

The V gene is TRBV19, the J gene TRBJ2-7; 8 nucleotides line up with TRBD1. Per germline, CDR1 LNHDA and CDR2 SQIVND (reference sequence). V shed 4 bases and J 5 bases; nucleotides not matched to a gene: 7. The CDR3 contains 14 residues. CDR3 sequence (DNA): TGTGCCAGTAGTACCACAGGGGGGTCGAACGAGCAGTACTTC. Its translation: CASSTTGGSNEQYF.

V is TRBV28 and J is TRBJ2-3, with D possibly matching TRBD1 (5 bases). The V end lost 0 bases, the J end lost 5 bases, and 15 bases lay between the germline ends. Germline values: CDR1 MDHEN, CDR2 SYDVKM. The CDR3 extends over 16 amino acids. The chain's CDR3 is CASSLWGQGKLDTQYF. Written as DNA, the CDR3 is TGTGCCAGCAGTTTATGGGGTCAGGGAAAATTAGATACGCAGTATTTT. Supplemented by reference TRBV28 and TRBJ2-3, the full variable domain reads DVKVTQSSRYLVKRTGEKVFLECVQDMDHENMFWYRQDPGLGLRLIYFSYDVKMKEKGDIPEGYSVSREKKERFSLILESASTNQTSMYLCASSLWGQGKLDTQYFGPGTRLTVL.

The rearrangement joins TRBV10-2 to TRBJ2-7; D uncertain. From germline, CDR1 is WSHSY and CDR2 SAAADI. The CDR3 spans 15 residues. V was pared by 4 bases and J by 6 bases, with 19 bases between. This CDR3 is CASSAPRGLHGEQYF. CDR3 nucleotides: TGCGCCAGCAGTGCTCCGCGCGGTCTCCATGGCGAGCAGTACTTC.

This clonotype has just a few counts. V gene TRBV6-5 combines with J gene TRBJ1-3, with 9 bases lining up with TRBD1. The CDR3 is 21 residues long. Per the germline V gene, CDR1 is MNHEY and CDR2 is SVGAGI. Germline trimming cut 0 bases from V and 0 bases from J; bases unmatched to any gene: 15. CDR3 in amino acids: CASSYSELGQGAKFSGNTIYF. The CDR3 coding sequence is TGTGCCAGCAGTTACTCAGAACTGGGACAGGGCGCCAAATTCTCTGGAAACACCATATATTTT.

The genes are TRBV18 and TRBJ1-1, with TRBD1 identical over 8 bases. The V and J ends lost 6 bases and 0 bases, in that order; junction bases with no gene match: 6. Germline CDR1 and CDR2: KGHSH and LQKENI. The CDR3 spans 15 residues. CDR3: CASSTGGSMNTEAFF. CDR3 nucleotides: TGTGCCAGCTCTACAGGGGGGTCCATGAACACTGAAGCTTTCTTT.

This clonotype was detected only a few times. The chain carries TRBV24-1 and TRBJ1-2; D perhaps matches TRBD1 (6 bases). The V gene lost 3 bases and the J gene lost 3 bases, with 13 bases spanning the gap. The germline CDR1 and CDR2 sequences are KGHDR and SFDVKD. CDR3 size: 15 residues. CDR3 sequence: CATSDITRGHYGYTF. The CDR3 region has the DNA TGTGCCACCAGTGATATAACCAGGGGTCACTATGGCTACACCTTC.

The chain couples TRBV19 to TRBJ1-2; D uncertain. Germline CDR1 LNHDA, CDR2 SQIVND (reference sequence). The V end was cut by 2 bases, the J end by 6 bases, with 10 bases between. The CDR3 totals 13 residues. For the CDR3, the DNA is TGTGCCAGTAGTATACAAGGGCTGGATGGCTACACCTTC. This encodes CASSIQGLDGYTF.

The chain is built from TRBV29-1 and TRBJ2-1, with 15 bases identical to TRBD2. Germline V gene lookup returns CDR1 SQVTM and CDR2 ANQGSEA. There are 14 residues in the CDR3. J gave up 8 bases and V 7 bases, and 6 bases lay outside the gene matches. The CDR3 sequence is CSGGLAGGSHEQFF. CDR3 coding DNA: TGCAGCGGCGGACTAGCGGGAGGGTCGCATGAGCAGTTCTTC.

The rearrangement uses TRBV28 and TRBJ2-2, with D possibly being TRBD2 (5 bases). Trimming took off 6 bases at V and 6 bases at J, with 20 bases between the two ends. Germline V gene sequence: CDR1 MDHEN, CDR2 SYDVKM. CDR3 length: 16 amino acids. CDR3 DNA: TGTGCCAGCAGCCAACCTCGGCTAGCTCGGGCCGGGGAGCTGTTTTTT. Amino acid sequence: CASSQPRLARAGELFF.

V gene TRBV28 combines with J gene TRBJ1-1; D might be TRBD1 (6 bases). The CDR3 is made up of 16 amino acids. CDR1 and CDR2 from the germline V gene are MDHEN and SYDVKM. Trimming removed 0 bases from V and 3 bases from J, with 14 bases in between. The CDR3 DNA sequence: TGTGCCAGCAGTTTATGGGGGACAACCGGGGACACTGAAGCTTTCTTT. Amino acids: CASSLWGTTGDTEAFF. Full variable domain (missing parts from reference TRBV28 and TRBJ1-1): DVKVTQSSRYLVKRTGEKVFLECVQDMDHENMFWYRQDPGLGLRLIYFSYDVKMKEKGDIPEGYSVSREKKERFSLILESASTNQTSMYLCASSLWGTTGDTEAFFGQGTRLTVV.

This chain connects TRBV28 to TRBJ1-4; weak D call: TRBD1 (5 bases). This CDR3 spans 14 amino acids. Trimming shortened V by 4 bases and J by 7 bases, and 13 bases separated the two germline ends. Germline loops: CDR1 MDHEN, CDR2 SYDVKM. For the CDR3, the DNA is TGTGCCAGCAGTTCCAGTAGGGACGGTGAAAAACTGTTTTTT. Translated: CASSSSRDGEKLFF.

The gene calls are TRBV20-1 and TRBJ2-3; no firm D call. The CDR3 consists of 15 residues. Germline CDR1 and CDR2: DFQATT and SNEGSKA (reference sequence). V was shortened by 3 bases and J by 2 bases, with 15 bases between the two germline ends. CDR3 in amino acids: CSASGIDRTTDTQYF. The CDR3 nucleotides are TGCAGTGCTAGCGGAATCGATCGGACCACAGATACGCAGTATTTT.